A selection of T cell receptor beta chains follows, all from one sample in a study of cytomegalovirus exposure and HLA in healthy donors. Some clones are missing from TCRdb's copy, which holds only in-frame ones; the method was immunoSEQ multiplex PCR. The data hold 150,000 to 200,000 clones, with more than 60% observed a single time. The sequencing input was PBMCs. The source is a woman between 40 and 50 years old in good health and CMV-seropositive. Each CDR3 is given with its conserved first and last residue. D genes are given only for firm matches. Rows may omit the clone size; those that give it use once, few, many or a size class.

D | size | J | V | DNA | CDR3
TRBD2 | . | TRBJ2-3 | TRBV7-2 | TGTGCCAGCAGCTTATATAGCGGGAGAGGGAGAACAGATACGCAGTATTTT | CASSLYSGRGRTDTQYF
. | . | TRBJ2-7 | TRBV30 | TGTGCCTGGAGTTTCGGGTACGAGCAGTACTTC | CAWSFGYEQYF
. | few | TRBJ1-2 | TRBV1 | TGCACCAGCAGCCCGCCCCCCGGACAGGGGAACTATGGCTACACCTTC | CTSSPPPGQGNYGYTF
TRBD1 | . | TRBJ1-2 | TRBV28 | TGTGCCAGCACATCCGAGGACAGGGGGTATGGCTACACCTTC | CASTSEDRGYGYTF
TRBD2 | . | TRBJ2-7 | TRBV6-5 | TGTGCCAGCAGATCAGCGGGAGGGTACTACGAGCAGTACTTC | CASRSAGGYYEQYF
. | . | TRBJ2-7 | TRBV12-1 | TGTGCCAGCAGCTTAAGGGGACAGGGTCAACGCTACGAGCAGTACTTC | CASSLRGQGQRYEQYF
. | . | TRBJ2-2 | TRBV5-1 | TGCGCCAGCAGCCCCGGGTCCTACACCGGGGAGCTGTTTTTT | CASSPGSYTGELFF
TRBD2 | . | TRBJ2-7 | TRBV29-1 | TGCAGCGTTGAAGGACTAGCTAGGTACGAGCAGTACTTC | CSVEGLARYEQYF
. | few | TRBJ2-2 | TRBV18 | TGTGCCAGCTCAACGGACACCAACACCGGGGAGCTGTTTTTT | CASSTDTNTGELFF
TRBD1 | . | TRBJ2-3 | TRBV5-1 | TGCGCCAGCAGCTTGGGGGGACCTACCACAGGGGGCCTCGCTTCTACGCAGTATTTT | CASSLGGPTTGGLASTQYF
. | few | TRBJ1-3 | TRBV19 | TGTGCCAGTAGTATCGGAGGGTCTGGAAACACCATATATTTT | CASSIGGSGNTIYF
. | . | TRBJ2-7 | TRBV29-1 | TGCAGCGTCGAGCAGGCAGGGAGGTACGAGCAGTACTTC | CSVEQAGRYEQYF
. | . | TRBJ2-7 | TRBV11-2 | TGTGCCAGCAGCCCTCCGGGGGTTAGGGACGAGCAGTACTTC | CASSPPGVRDEQYF
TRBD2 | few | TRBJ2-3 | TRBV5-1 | TGCGCCAGCAGCGTTGGACTAGCGGGAGCCGCTAGCACAGATACGCAGTATTTT | CASSVGLAGAASTDTQYF
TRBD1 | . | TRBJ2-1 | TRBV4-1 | TGCGCCAGCAGCCAAGAGGGACAGGGGATCAATGAGCAGTTCTTC | CASSQEGQGINEQFF
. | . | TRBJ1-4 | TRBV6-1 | TGTGCCAGCAGTGAAGTCATCAATGAAAAACTGTTTTTT | CASSEVINEKLFF
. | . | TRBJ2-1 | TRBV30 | TGTGCCTGGAGTGGAGGGAGAATTAGCGATGAGCAGTTCTTC | CAWSGGRISDEQFF
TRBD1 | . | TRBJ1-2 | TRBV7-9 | TGTGCCAGCAGCTTAGGAGGGGACAGGGGAAACTATGGCTACACCTTC | CASSLGGDRGNYGYTF
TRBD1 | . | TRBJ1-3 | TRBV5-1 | TGCGCCAGCAGACCGGGACAGCCTGGAAACACCATATATTTT | CASRPGQPGNTIYF
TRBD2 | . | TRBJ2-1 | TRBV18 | TGTGCCAGCTCAGTCGGTTCAGCGGGAGGGGTCAATGAGCAGTTCTTC | CASSVGSAGGVNEQFF
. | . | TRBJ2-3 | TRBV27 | TGTGCCAGCAGTTTAAACCGGGGCACAGATACGCAGTATTTT | CASSLNRGTDTQYF
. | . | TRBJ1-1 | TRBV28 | TGTGCCAGCAGTTTAGCGCCTAGGACTGAAGCTTTCTTT | CASSLAPRTEAFF
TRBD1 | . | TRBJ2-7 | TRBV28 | TGTGCCAGCAGTTATTCCGGGACAGGGAACGACGAGCAGTACTTC | CASSYSGTGNDEQYF
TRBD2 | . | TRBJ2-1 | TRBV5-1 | TGCGCCAGCAGCGAAGGACTAGTCGGAAATGAGCAGTTCTTC | CASSEGLVGNEQFF
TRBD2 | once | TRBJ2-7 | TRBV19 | TGTGCCAGTAGTGTGAGGACTAGCGGGGCTAAAGACTACGAGCAGTACTTC | CASSVRTSGAKDYEQYF
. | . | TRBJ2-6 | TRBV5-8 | TGTGCCAGCACGCTAGGGACTTTCTCTGGGGCCAACGTCCTGACTTTC | CASTLGTFSGANVLTF
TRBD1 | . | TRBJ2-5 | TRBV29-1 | TGCAGCGTGCGTAGGGGGCAGGCTTTAGAGACCCAGTACTTC | CSVRRGQALETQYF
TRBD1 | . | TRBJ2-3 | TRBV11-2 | TGTGCCAGCAGGGCCGGGACAGGGTTCACAGATACGCAGTATTTT | CASRAGTGFTDTQYF
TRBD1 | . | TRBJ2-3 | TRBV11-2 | TGTGCCAGCAGCGTCAACAGGGGTAATACAGATACGCAGTATTTT | CASSVNRGNTDTQYF
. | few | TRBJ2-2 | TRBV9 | TGTGCCAGCAGCCGGCAAGGGGACACCGGGGAGCTGTTTTTT | CASSRQGDTGELFF
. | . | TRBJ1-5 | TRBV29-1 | TGCAGCGCCGGACAGTTAGATCAGCCCCAGCATTTT | CSAGQLDQPQHF